Presented here are 7 T cell receptor beta chains from one specimen sequenced in a study of identical twins. TCRdb re-called the 5' RACE reads with MiXCR, one entry per CDR3 protein. The sample comprises a few hundred thousand distinct CDR3 sequences, roughly an eighth of which are singletons, and more than 6% rests with the top ten. These data are also associated with another study on yellow fever vaccine responses in identical twins.

Sequencing was performed on CD8+ T cells sorted from blood. These receptors all stem from a woman between 18 and 29 years old in good health.

Many counts were recorded for this clonotype. V usage is TRBV12-3 or TRBV12-4 and J usage is TRBJ2-3, with 10 positions matching TRBD2. This CDR3 has 15 amino acids. The trim removed 3 bases at V and 0 bases at J, leaving 0 bases unmatched. CDR3 sequence: CASSLTSGSTDTQYF. CDR3 nucleotides: TGTGCCAGCAGTTTGACTAGCGGGAGCACAGATACGCAGTATTTT.

In this sample, this clonotype turned up a few times. V gene TRBV6-1 combines with J gene TRBJ2-4; D gene ambiguous. This CDR3 has 15 amino acids. Germline lookup yields CDR1 MNHNS and CDR2 SASEGT. V gave up 7 bases and J gave up 0 bases, with 13 bases separating them. CDR3 bases: TGTGCCAGCACCCCAAGGATTCTAGCCAAAAACATTCAGTACTTC. Translating it yields CASTPRILAKNIQYF.

This rearrangement joins TRBV20-1 to TRBJ2-1, with TRBD1 matching over 8 bases. The CDR3 is made up of 14 amino acids. After removal of 5 bases from V and 5 bases from J, the junction contained 8 bases not matched to a gene. Per germline, CDR1 DFQATT and CDR2 SNEGSKA (reference sequence). The CDR3 reads CSAATGTGNNEQFF. CDR3 nucleotide sequence: TGCAGTGCTGCGACCGGGACAGGTAACAATGAGCAGTTCTTC.

The chain recombines TRBV7-2 with TRBJ2-3; TRBD2 might be the D (5 bases). Germline V gives CDR1 SGHTA, CDR2 FQGNSA. The CDR3 runs to 14 residues. Trimming removed 5 bases from V and 6 bases from J, with 15 bases in between. DNA for the CDR3: TGTGCCAGCAGCCCCGGACTTAGCTCGGATACGCAGTATTTT. Translation: CASSPGLSSDTQYF.

This clonotype was seen repeatedly, ten times or more. The chain employs TRBV12-3 or TRBV12-4 and TRBJ2-1, with D tentatively TRBD1 (6 bases). The CDR3 contains 14 residues. With 2 bases removed from V and 4 bases from J, the gap between germline ends came to 9 bases. The CDR3: CASSLSQGYNEQFF. CDR3 DNA sequence: TGTGCCAGCAGTTTATCCCAGGGGTACAATGAGCAGTTCTTC.

This clonotype has a handful of counts. The chain uses TRBV7-9 and TRBJ2-4; 7 bases agree with TRBD1. This CDR3 comprises 16 residues. J was trimmed by 6 bases and V by 5 bases; bases with no gene match: 13. Germline-derived CDR1 and CDR2 are SEHNR and FQNEAQ (reference sequence). This chain's CDR3 is CASSPLTGTELNIQYF. Here the CDR3 DNA reads TGTGCCAGCAGCCCCCTGACAGGGACCGAGTTAAACATTCAGTACTTC.

In its sample, this clonotype was seen many times. The CDR3 loop is CASSTLGVGQETQYF. As DNA, the CDR3 is TGTGCCAGCAGTACACTTGGTGTCGGCCAAGAGACCCAGTACTTC. The chain employs TRBV7-9 and TRBJ2-5; no clear D. The CDR3 runs 15 residues. With 6 bases removed from V and 1 base from J, the gap between germline ends came to 15 bases. Per germline, CDR1 SEHNR and CDR2 FQNEAQ (reference sequence).